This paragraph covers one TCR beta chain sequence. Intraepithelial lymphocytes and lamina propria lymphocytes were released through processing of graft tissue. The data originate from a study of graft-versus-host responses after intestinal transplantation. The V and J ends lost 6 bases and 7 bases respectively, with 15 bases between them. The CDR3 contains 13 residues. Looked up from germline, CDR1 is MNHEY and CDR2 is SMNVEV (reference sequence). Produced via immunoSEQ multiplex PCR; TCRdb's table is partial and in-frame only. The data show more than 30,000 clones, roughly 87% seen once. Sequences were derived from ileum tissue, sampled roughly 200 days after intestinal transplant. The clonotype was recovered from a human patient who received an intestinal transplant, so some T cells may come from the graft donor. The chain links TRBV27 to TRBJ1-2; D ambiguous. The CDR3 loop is CASRDLGLVGYTF. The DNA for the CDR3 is TGTGCCAGCAGAGACCTGGGTCTTGTTGGCTACACCTTC.